These 15 T cell receptor beta chains originate from one sample sequenced in a study of blood T cell repertoires in COVID-19. Produced via immunoSEQ multiplex PCR; TCRdb's table is partial and in-frame only. The data hold over 200,000 clones, with roughly 87% observed a single time. Source material: peripheral blood. The receptors come from a man aged 35 to 55 with active or convalescent COVID-19.

The rearrangement links TRBV5-1 to TRBJ2-2; TRBD1 aligns across 8 bases. The germline V gene has CDR1 SGHRS and CDR2 YFSETQ. The CDR3 spans 16 residues. Losses at the gene ends were 4 bases for V and 1 base for J; bases not matched to a gene: 6. The CDR3 is CASSATGTGNTGELFF. CDR3 sequence (DNA): TGCGCCAGCAGCGCCACCGGGACAGGGAACACCGGGGAGCTGTTTTTT.

The V call is TRBV18, the J call TRBJ2-3; TRBD1 matches 7 bases. The germline V gene encodes CDR1 KGHSH and CDR2 LQKENI. The CDR3 sequence is 14 residues long. V shed 3 bases and J 3 bases; nucleotides not matched to a gene: 3. Written as DNA, the CDR3 is TGTGCCAGCTCACCGACAGGGTCTACAGATACGCAGTATTTT. Protein product: CASSPTGSTDTQYF.

V and J are TRBV14 and TRBJ1-4; 7 bases are shared with TRBD1. Per the germline V gene, CDR1 is SGHDN and CDR2 is FVKESK. The CDR3 consists of 15 residues. Germline trimming cut 6 bases from V and 5 bases from J; bases unmatched to any gene: 9. The CDR3 nucleotides are TGTGCCAGCAGTGCTAACAGGGGTCTCAATGAAAAACTGTTTTTT. Its translation is CASSANRGLNEKLFF.

The genes are TRBV18 and TRBJ2-2, with a tentative D call TRBD1 (5 bases). This CDR3 has 15 residues. V was trimmed by 3 bases and J by 1 base, leaving 9 bases between them. CDR1 and CDR2 (germline): KGHSH, LQKENI. The CDR3 DNA sequence: TGTGCCAGCTCACCCGAAAGGGGGAACACCGGGGAGCTGTTTTTT. Protein sequence: CASSPERGNTGELFF.

The chain has TRBV5-4 and TRBJ1-1, with 8 bases that match TRBD1. The ends lost 7 bases at V and 1 base at J; junction bases unmatched: 3. The CDR3 sequence is 13 residues long. The V gene's germline CDR1 is SGHNT and CDR2 YYREEE (reference sequence). CDR3 loop: CASLRGQNTEAFF. Written as DNA, the CDR3 is TGTGCCAGCCTCAGGGGGCAGAACACTGAAGCTTTCTTT. The whole variable domain, filled in from reference TRBV5-4 and TRBJ1-1, reads ETGVTQSPTHLIKTRGQQVTLRCSSQSGHNTVSWYQQALGQGPQFIFQYYREEENGRGNFPPRFSGLQFPNYSSELNVNALELDDSALYLCASLRGQNTEAFFGQGTRLTVV.

This chain links TRBV5-8 with TRBJ2-7, with 8 bases lining up with TRBD1. The CDR3 consists of 13 residues. Germline CDR1 SGHTS, CDR2 YDEGEE. Trimming removed 3 bases from V and 5 bases from J; junction bases left unmatched: 4. The CDR3 coding sequence is TGTGCCAGCAGCTGGGACAGGTACGACGAGCAGTACTTC. Translated, it gives CASSWDRYDEQYF.

The chain employs TRBV28 and TRBJ2-2; tentative D call: TRBD1 (6 bases). This CDR3 is 16 amino acids long. Germline V CDR1 and CDR2: MDHEN, SYDVKM. Trimming shortened V by 5 bases and J by 5 bases, and 18 bases separated the two germline ends. CDR3 amino acids: CASSRDPTGWTGELFF. CDR3 DNA sequence: TGTGCCAGCAGTCGAGACCCAACAGGGTGGACCGGGGAGCTGTTTTTT.

This chain links TRBV7-3 with TRBJ1-2; 9 positions match TRBD1. J lost 7 bases, V lost 1 base, and 4 bases had no gene match. Germline assignment: CDR1 SGHTA and CDR2 FQGTGA. This CDR3 is built from 14 residues. CDR3 DNA sequence: TGTGCCAGCAGCTTAATGACAGGGGGGCCTGGCTACACCTTC. It is translated as CASSLMTGGPGYTF.

This chain joins TRBV6-2 or TRBV6-3 and TRBJ2-1, with 7 nucleotides matching TRBD1. Germline V gene lookup returns CDR1 MNHEY and CDR2 SVGEGT. Trimming took 2 bases from V and 4 from J; bases not matched to a gene: 11. This CDR3 region has 17 residues. CDR3 DNA: TGTGCCAGCAGTTACCAATCCGGGACAGAAAAATACAATGAGCAGTTCTTC. Protein product: CASSYQSGTEKYNEQFF.

The gene calls are TRBV5-1 and TRBJ1-4; 9 nucleotides align to TRBD1. Germline V CDR1 and CDR2: SGHRS, YFSETQ. The CDR3 has 16 amino acids. The V gene end was trimmed by 4 bases and the J gene end by 7 bases; junction bases not matched to a gene: 11. CDR3 region: CASSAGGQGVFEKLFF. The CDR3 nucleotides read TGCGCCAGCAGCGCGGGGGGACAGGGTGTTTTTGAAAAACTGTTTTTT.

This sequence joins TRBV7-9 and TRBJ2-7; no clear D gene. Germline CDR1 is SEHNR and CDR2 is FQNEAQ (reference sequence). V dropped 5 bases and J dropped 4 bases, with 6 bases sitting between them. The CDR3 is 11 amino acids. The CDR3 protein is CASSRQYEQYF. CDR3 coding DNA: TGTGCCAGCAGCCGCCAGTACGAGCAGTACTTC. The full variable domain, with the rest looked up from reference TRBV7-9 and TRBJ2-7, is DTGVSQNPRHKITKRGQNVTFRCDPISEHNRLYWYRQTLGQGPEFLTYFQNEAQLEKSRLLSDRFSAERPKGSFSTLEIQRTEQGDSAMYLCASSRQYEQYFGPGTRLTVT.

This rearrangement joins TRBV29-1 to TRBJ2-1; perhaps TRBD1 as D (6 bases). Trimming left V 4 bases short and J 0 bases short, with 13 bases between. Germline V gene data show CDR1 as SQVTM and CDR2 as ANQGSEA. The CDR3 has 15 amino acids. CDR3 nucleotides: TGCAGCGTTGTGAGGGGGTCGAGCTCCTACAATGAGCAGTTCTTC. Its translation is CSVVRGSSSYNEQFF.

J is TRBJ1-1 and V is TRBV12-3 or TRBV12-4; D perhaps matches TRBD1 (6 bases). CDR3 length equals 13 residues. V was pared by 5 bases and J by 11 bases, with 18 bases between. The DNA for the CDR3 is TGTGCCAGCAGTGACGTATTACAGGGTTGGGCTTTCTTT. This translates into CASSDVLQGWAFF.

The chain carries TRBV19 and TRBJ2-5; TRBD1 matches at 8 bases. Trimming removed 1 base from V and 9 bases from J; junction bases left unmatched: 10. Germline assignment: CDR1 LNHDA and CDR2 SQIVND (reference sequence). This CDR3 has 15 amino acids. CDR3 in DNA: TGTGCCAGTAGTATAGGAAGACAGGGGCTAAAGGCCCAGTACTTC. Its translation is CASSIGRQGLKAQYF.

The chain links TRBV30 to TRBJ1-6; no clear D gene. The V end was cut by 0 bases, the J end by 8 bases, with 8 bases between. The CDR3 totals 13 residues. The germline V gene has CDR1 GTSNPN and CDR2 SVGIG (reference sequence). DNA for the CDR3: TGTGCCTGGAGTGTACGCGTCTATTCACCCCTCCACTTT. Encoded protein: CAWSVRVYSPLHF.